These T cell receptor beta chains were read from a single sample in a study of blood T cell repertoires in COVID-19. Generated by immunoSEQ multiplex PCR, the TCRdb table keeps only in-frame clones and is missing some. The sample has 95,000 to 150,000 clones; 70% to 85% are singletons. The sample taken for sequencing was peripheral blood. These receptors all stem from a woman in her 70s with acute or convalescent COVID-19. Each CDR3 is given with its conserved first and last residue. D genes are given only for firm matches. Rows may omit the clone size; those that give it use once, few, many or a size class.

TGTGCCAGCAGCTCTGCCCTTAACTTGCAAGAGACCCAGTACTTC | CASSSALNLQETQYF | TRBJ2-5 | TRBV5-5 | NA | NA
TGCGCCAGCAGCCAACAACAGGGTCGGAGCACAGATACGCAGTATTTT | CASSQQQGRSTDTQYF | TRBJ2-3 | TRBV4-3 | few | NA
TGTGCCAGCAGCTTAGGTAGCGACTCACCCCTCCACTTT | CASSLGSDSPLHF | TRBJ1-6 | TRBV7-8 | NA | NA
TGTGCCAGCAGCCAAGATCTCTTCACCGGGGAGCTGTTTTTT | CASSQDLFTGELFF | TRBJ2-2 | TRBV14 | NA | NA
TGTGCCTGGAAAGGGACACCCAACACTGAAGCTTTCTTT | CAWKGTPNTEAFF | TRBJ1-1 | TRBV30 | NA | NA
TGTGCCTGGAGTGGCAGGACAGGGGCGCTCCTTAGGGAGCAGTACTTC | CAWSGRTGALLREQYF | TRBJ2-7 | TRBV30 | once | TRBD1
TGTGCCAGCAGCTCAGTGGGTGCAGCGGATAAAGAGACCCAGTACTTC | CASSSVGAADKETQYF | TRBJ2-5 | TRBV5-4 | NA | NA
TGTGCCAGCAGTAGGGGGTCAGATACGCAGTATTTT | CASSRGSDTQYF | TRBJ2-3 | TRBV12-3/TRBV12-4 | NA | NA
TGTGCCAGCAGCTTGGCCAGGGTTATTAGACCGGGGGATGAGCAGTTCTTC | CASSLARVIRPGDEQFF | TRBJ2-1 | TRBV5-6 | NA | NA
TGTGCCAGCAGCTTAATCCCCTCCCGCACAGATACGCAGTATTTT | CASSLIPSRTDTQYF | TRBJ2-3 | TRBV7-9 | NA | NA
TGTGCCAGCAGCTTAGATGGGGCGCGTTCACCCCTCCACTTT | CASSLDGARSPLHF | TRBJ1-6 | TRBV11-2 | NA | NA
TGCGCCAGCAGTACCGGGACAACAGATACGCAGTATTTT | CASSTGTTDTQYF | TRBJ2-3 | TRBV5-1 | NA | NA
TGTGCCAGCAGTCCCGGGACAGGGCGAGTAGCTTTCTTT | CASSPGTGRVAFF | TRBJ1-1 | TRBV6-5 | NA | TRBD1
TGTGCCAGCAGCCATCGCCCCGGCGGGGGTGGGGTGGATACGCAGTATTTT | CASSHRPGGGGVDTQYF | TRBJ2-3 | TRBV7-2 | NA | TRBD2
TGTGCCAGCAGCTTCATGGAGGGATACACCTTC | CASSFMEGYTF | TRBJ1-2 | TRBV5-4 | NA | NA
TGCGCCAGCAGCTTATTTGGCCGGGAAACCGGGGAGCTGTTTTTT | CASSLFGRETGELFF | TRBJ2-2 | TRBV5-1 | NA | NA
TGTGCCTCACAAAGGGACAGGGGTCCCTACGAGCAGTACTTC | CASQRDRGPYEQYF | TRBJ2-7 | TRBV6-5 | NA | TRBD1
TGTGCCAGCAGTGAACAGGTATCTGGTGGCTACACCTTC | CASSEQVSGGYTF | TRBJ1-2 | TRBV2 | NA | NA
TGTGCCAGCAGCTCAGGACTAGCGGGGACATACGAGCAGTACTTC | CASSSGLAGTYEQYF | TRBJ2-7 | TRBV13 | NA | TRBD2
TGTGCCAGTAGTATATATATCATCCTCCATGGGACAGGGCCTAATGAAAAACTGTTTTTT | CASSIYIILHGTGPNEKLFF | TRBJ1-4 | TRBV19 | NA | TRBD1
TGTGCCAGCAGCTTAGTTCCGGGGGGGGTGACAGATACGCAGTATTTT | CASSLVPGGVTDTQYF | TRBJ2-3 | TRBV11-2 | NA | TRBD2
TGTGCCAGCAGCCCTATGAACAGGGGAGTAGAGCAGTTCTTC | CASSPMNRGVEQFF | TRBJ2-1 | TRBV7-2 | NA | TRBD1
TGTGCCAGCGGGCGACGGACTCAAAGCTCCTACAATGAGCAGTTCTTC | CASGRRTQSSYNEQFF | TRBJ2-1 | TRBV18 | NA | NA
TGCGCCAGCAGGGAGGGACAGCTGGGCAATCAGCCCCAGCATTTT | CASREGQLGNQPQHF | TRBJ1-5 | TRBV10-2 | NA | TRBD1
TGTGCCAGAAGCTTGTCAGCGTTCGGGGACTATGGCTACACCTTC | CARSLSAFGDYGYTF | TRBJ1-2 | TRBV5-3 | NA | NA
TGTGCCAGCAGCCAACGGACAGGGAGAGGCTACACCTTC | CASSQRTGRGYTF | TRBJ1-2 | TRBV7-8 | few | TRBD1
TGTGCCAGCAGCCCCCGTTTTATCTCCTACGAGCAGTACTTC | CASSPRFISYEQYF | TRBJ2-7 | TRBV7-2 | NA | NA
TGTGCCAGCAGCTTAGATCAAACGGGGGAAAATGAGCAGTTCTTC | CASSLDQTGENEQFF | TRBJ2-1 | TRBV11-3 | NA | NA
TGTGCCAGCTCACCCCGCGAGCAGAGGAGTGGAGAGCAGTACTTC | CASSPREQRSGEQYF | TRBJ2-7 | TRBV18 | NA | NA
TGCGCCAGCAGCCAAGTCGCTAGCGGGATAGGGGAGCAGTACTTC | CASSQVASGIGEQYF | TRBJ2-7 | TRBV4-3 | NA | TRBD2
TGCGCCAGCAGCCCGGTTCGTCCGGGACTAGCGGATTCCCTCCACTTC | CASSPVRPGLADSLHF | TRBJ2-7 | TRBV4-1 | NA | TRBD2
TGCAGCGTTCGGGGTTTACCCACAGATACGCAGTATTTT | CSVRGLPTDTQYF | TRBJ2-3 | TRBV29-1 | NA | NA
TGTGCCAGCAGCCTCGGACAGGGAAGTATCGATGAGCAGTTCTTC | CASSLGQGSIDEQFF | TRBJ2-1 | TRBV7-9 | NA | TRBD1
TGTGCCAGCAGTATCAGGGTTCAGCCCCAGCATTTT | CASSIRVQPQHF | TRBJ1-5 | TRBV12-3/TRBV12-4 | NA | NA
TGTGCCAGCAGTGTAGGAGAGAACACTGAAGCTTTCTTT | CASSVGENTEAFF | TRBJ1-1 | TRBV2 | NA | NA
TGTGCCAGTACACCCCCGGGGGGGCTGTACAATGAGCAGTTCTTC | CASTPPGGLYNEQFF | TRBJ2-1 | TRBV2 | NA | TRBD2
TGTGCCAGCAGTCCGACGGGACAGGCCTTAGGCTACACCTTC | CASSPTGQALGYTF | TRBJ1-2 | TRBV2 | NA | TRBD1
TGTGCCAGTAGTATACAGGGAAGAGTCTACAATGAGCAGTTCTTC | CASSIQGRVYNEQFF | TRBJ2-1 | TRBV19 | NA | NA
TGTGCCAGCAGCGTAGACAGGGACACTGAAGCTTTCTTT | CASSVDRDTEAFF | TRBJ1-1 | TRBV9 | NA | NA
TGTGCCAGCAGCAAAGAAGGGTCAGGGGGTCGACAAGAGACCCAGTACTTC | CASSKEGSGGRQETQYF | TRBJ2-5 | TRBV21-1 | NA | NA
TGTGCCAGCAGCTTAGATCCGGACCCGCAGGGCAACTATGGCTACACCTTC | CASSLDPDPQGNYGYTF | TRBJ1-2 | TRBV7-2 | NA | NA
TGTGCCAGCAGCCAAGATTTCCGGACAGGCCCTTATATGAACACTGAAGCTTTCTTT | CASSQDFRTGPYMNTEAFF | TRBJ1-1 | TRBV3-1/TRBV3-2 | NA | TRBD1
TGCAGTGCTAGTGGTTTGGGACTCCGATTGGGAGCTTTCTTT | CSASGLGLRLGAFF | TRBJ1-1 | TRBV20-1 | NA | NA
TGTGCCACCAGCAGAGATTACTCGGACACTGAAGCTTTCTTT | CATSRDYSDTEAFF | TRBJ1-1 | TRBV15 | NA | NA
TGCGCCAGCAGTTCGAGCTCACCCCCCGATACGCAGTATTTT | CASSSSSPPDTQYF | TRBJ2-3 | TRBV10-1 | NA | NA
TGTGCCAGCAGTGAAAACAGGGACGGTCAGCCCCAGCATTTT | CASSENRDGQPQHF | TRBJ1-5 | TRBV25-1 | few | NA
TGTGCCACCAAAGATGAGAGGATGGCCACTGAAGCTTTCTTT | CATKDERMATEAFF | TRBJ1-1 | TRBV19 | NA | NA
TGTGCCAGTAGTCCTGGGGGGGGCCGGGATACGCAGTATTTT | CASSPGGGRDTQYF | TRBJ2-3 | TRBV19 | NA | NA
TGTGCCAGCAGCGTAGGGGGAGGGCAACGCACAGATACGCAGTATTTT | CASSVGGGQRTDTQYF | TRBJ2-3 | TRBV9 | NA | TRBD2
TGTGCCAGCAGCTTGAGGGGTAAAGAGACCCAGTACTTC | CASSLRGKETQYF | TRBJ2-5 | TRBV5-5 | NA | NA
TGTGCCAGTAGTTTACCCGGCAGGTCTCAAAAAGCTTTCTTT | CASSLPGRSQKAFF | TRBJ1-1 | TRBV19 | NA | NA
TGTGCCACCAGCCCTAGCGGGGGCGAACTAGAAGCTTTCTTT | CATSPSGGELEAFF | TRBJ1-1 | TRBV15 | NA | NA
TGTGCCAGCAGTGGGACAGTCGGCTACACCTTC | CASSGTVGYTF | TRBJ1-2 | TRBV2 | NA | NA